The clone carrying this T cell receptor (beta chain) was detected only once. These data come from a study of control samples from healthy donors and cancer patients. Only in-frame clones appear in the TCRdb table, and some are missing; sequencing was by immunoSEQ multiplex PCR. The sample yields some 410,000 clones, more than 80% seen once. The sequenced material came from PBMCs. This clonotype was obtained from a man in his forties or fifties with head and neck cancer.

CDR3 in DNA: TGTGCCAGCAGCCCCTTAGGCAGTGCAACTAATGAAAAACTGTTTTTT. This codes for CASSPLGSATNEKLFF. The V and J genes are TRBV28 and TRBJ1-4; the D is unclear. CDR1 MDHEN and CDR2 SYDVKM come from the germline V gene. The CDR3 totals 16 residues. The V end was cut by 6 bases, the J end by 0 bases, with 14 bases between. Variable domain in full (rest from reference TRBV28 and TRBJ1-4): DVKVTQSSRYLVKRTGEKVFLECVQDMDHENMFWYRQDPGLGLRLIYFSYDVKMKEKGDIPEGYSVSREKKERFSLILESASTNQTSMYLCASSPLGSATNEKLFFGSGTQLSVL.